This entry is about one TCR beta chain. Its antigen is as yet unknown. This sample stems from a study of cytomegalovirus exposure and HLA in healthy donors. The donors were healthy bone marrow donors. V was pared by 6 bases and J by 0 bases, with 17 bases between. Germline assignment: CDR1 SGDLS and CDR2 YYNGEE. The CDR3 is 16 amino acids. PCR primers comprised 60 Vbeta and 13 Jbeta primers. In the authors' workflow: Later, roughly 86 million unique TCR beta chains were counted in an analysis, and approximately 9.9 million of them were shared. Produced via immunoSEQ multiplex PCR; TCRdb's table is partial and in-frame only. That table gives V, J and clone size, and the DNA gave D and trimming. The data hold under 200,000 clones, with approximately 80% observed a single time. Study results and caveats: A later look showed TCR association rates differing by HLA locus, highest for DRB1 and lowest for HLA-C. A later analysis showed HLA-associated TCR beta chains outstripping equally common others in clonal expansion.

Specimen: PBMCs. The receptor was derived from a woman in her 30s in good health and CMV-seropositive. The V gene is TRBV9, the J gene TRBJ2-3; D might be TRBD2 (7 bases). CDR3 residues: CASTPGGRSSTDTQYF. DNA of the CDR3: TGTGCCAGCACACCCGGGGGGCGATCTAGCACAGATACGCAGTATTTT.